Presented here are 4 T cell receptor beta chains from one specimen sequenced in a study of cytomegalovirus exposure and HLA in healthy donors. It was with 60 Vbeta and 13 Jbeta primers that the PCR ran. Data came from immunoSEQ multiplex PCR; TCRdb stores just in-frame clones and leaves some out. Among some 120,000 clones listed, 75% to 85% were seen once. Sequencing was carried out using PBMCs. Every receptor here comes from a young man in good health and CMV-seronegative.

This clone appeared a single time. The V call is TRBV28, the J call TRBJ1-1; D is undetermined. In germline, CDR1 is MDHEN, CDR2 SYDVKM. V was cut by 3 bases and J by 6 bases, with 8 bases left in between. This CDR3 comprises 12 residues. Here the CDR3 reads CASSFKSPEAFF. Here the CDR3 DNA reads TGTGCCAGCAGTTTTAAAAGCCCTGAAGCTTTCTTT.

The V and J genes are TRBV7-6 and TRBJ2-1, with D possibly TRBD2 on 5 matching bases. Germline V gene sequence: CDR1 SGHVS, CDR2 FNYEAQ. The CDR3 has 16 residues. Trimming cost V 2 bases and J 12 bases, with 23 bases left between them. This CDR3 is CASSLHAGVLEPGQFF. The CDR3 bases are TGTGCCAGCAGCTTACACGCCGGGGTTTTGGAACCGGGGCAGTTCTTC.

The V call is TRBV10-3, the J call TRBJ2-7; D ambiguous. Deletions cut 3 bases from V and 7 bases from J, with 7 bases between. Germline CDR1 reads ENHRY; CDR2 reads SYGVKD. This CDR3 is 11 amino acids long. The CDR3 is CAISDLLEQYF. The CDR3 nucleotides read TGTGCCATCAGTGATCTCCTAGAGCAGTACTTC.

The rearrangement uses TRBV5-4 and TRBJ2-5, with 8 bases aligning to TRBD1. Looked up from germline, CDR1 is SGHNT and CDR2 is YYREEE (reference sequence). V was pared by 4 bases and J by 5 bases, with 7 bases of the junction left unmatched. The CDR3 contains 14 residues. The CDR3 protein is CASSQQGAGETQYF. CDR3 coding DNA: TGTGCCAGCAGCCAGCAGGGGGCAGGGGAGACCCAGTACTTC.